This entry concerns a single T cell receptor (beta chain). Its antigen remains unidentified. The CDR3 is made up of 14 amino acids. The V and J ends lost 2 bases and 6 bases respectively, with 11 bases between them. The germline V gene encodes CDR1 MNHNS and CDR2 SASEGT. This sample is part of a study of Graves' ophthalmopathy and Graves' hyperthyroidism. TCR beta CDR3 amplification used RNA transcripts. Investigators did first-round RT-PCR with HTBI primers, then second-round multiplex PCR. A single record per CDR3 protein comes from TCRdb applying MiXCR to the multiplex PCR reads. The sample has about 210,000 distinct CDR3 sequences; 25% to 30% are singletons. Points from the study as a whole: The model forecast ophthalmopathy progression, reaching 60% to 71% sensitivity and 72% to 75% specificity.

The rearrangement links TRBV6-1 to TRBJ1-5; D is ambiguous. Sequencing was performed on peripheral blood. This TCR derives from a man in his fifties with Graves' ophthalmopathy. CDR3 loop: CASSESDLGQPQHF. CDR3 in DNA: TGTGCCAGCAGTGAATCGGACCTTGGTCAGCCCCAGCATTTT.